The 23 T cell receptor beta chains listed next were all sequenced from one sample in a study of cytomegalovirus exposure and HLA in healthy donors. A multiplex PCR was run with 60 Vbeta primers and 13 Jbeta primers. Using immunoSEQ multiplex PCR, the repertoire was profiled, and TCRdb retains in-frame clones only, with some absent. The repertoire holds about 81,000 clones, with around 80% as singletons. The sample consisted of PBMCs. The receptors were gathered from a man between 50 and 59 years old in good health and CMV-seropositive.

The rearrangement joins TRBV7-9 to TRBJ2-7, with TRBD2 matching 7 bases. The CDR3 has 16 residues. Germline trimming cut 1 base from V and 3 bases from J; bases unmatched to any gene: 9. Per germline, CDR1 SEHNR and CDR2 FQNEAQ (reference sequence). CDR3 in DNA: TGTGCCAGCAGCTTAGGGTGGTATGGCGGGAGCTACGAGCAGTACTTC. Translation: CASSLGWYGGSYEQYF.

This chain uses TRBV5-6 with TRBJ1-1; D gene uncertain. The CDR3 loop spans 13 amino acids. The germline CDR1 and CDR2 sequences are SGHDT and YYEEEE. The V and J ends lost 4 bases and 0 bases respectively, with 7 bases between them. The CDR3 DNA reads as TGTGCCAGCAGCCCAGAACTGAACACTGAAGCTTTCTTT. This translates into CASSPELNTEAFF.

The chain combines TRBV5-1 with TRBJ2-3, with D possibly being TRBD1 (5 bases). Germline lookup yields CDR1 SGHRS and CDR2 YFSETQ. The length of the CDR3 is 15 residues. V was cut by 4 bases and J by 5 bases, with 17 bases left in between. CDR3 DNA: TGCGCCAGCAGCGGGCAACAGGTATATGGAGATACGCAGTATTTT. Encoded protein: CASSGQQVYGDTQYF.

The chain carries TRBV5-1 and TRBJ2-5, with TRBD2 as a possible D gene (5 bases). Germline V gene sequence: CDR1 SGHRS, CDR2 YFSETQ. The CDR3 runs 14 residues. V was pared by 4 bases and J by 2 bases, with 12 bases between. CDR3 bases: TGCGCCAGCAGCGACGTTAGCGTACAAGAGACCCAGTACTTC. Residues: CASSDVSVQETQYF. Full variable domain (missing parts from reference TRBV5-1 and TRBJ2-5): KAGVTQTPRYLIKTRGQQVTLSCSPISGHRSVSWYQQTPGQGLQFLFEYFSETQRNKGNFPGRFSGRQFSNSRSEMNVSTLELGDSALYLCASSDVSVQETQYFGPGTRLLVL.

The sample holds a few counts of this clone. This chain connects TRBV18 to TRBJ1-4, with D uncertain. The CDR3 covers 14 residues. Germline-derived CDR1 and CDR2 are KGHSH and LQKENI. Trimming shortened V by 6 bases and J by 10 bases, and 18 bases separated the two germline ends. In nucleotides, the CDR3 is TGTGCCAGCTCGACCGGGATCCCGGCAGTAAAACTGTTTTTT. It translates to CASSTGIPAVKLFF.

This clone was detected only a few times. The rearrangement joins TRBV4-3 to TRBJ2-3; TRBD1 is a possible D gene (5 bases). Per germline, CDR1 LGHNA and CDR2 YSLEER. The CDR3 length is 17 residues. The V end was cut by 0 bases, the J end by 1 base, with 14 bases between. CDR3 DNA: TGCGCCAGCAGCCAAGAATTATCCCCGACAGGCACAGATACGCAGTATTTT. This encodes CASSQELSPTGTDTQYF.

The V gene is TRBV30, the J gene TRBJ2-3; perhaps TRBD2 as D (7 bases). Germline V gene lookup returns CDR1 GTSNPN and CDR2 SVGIG (reference sequence). The CDR3 is 15 amino acids. V was pared by 0 bases and J by 0 bases, with 10 bases between. The CDR3 is CAWSVTGGSTDTQYF. The CDR3 DNA reads TGTGCCTGGAGTGTTACGGGGGGCAGCACAGATACGCAGTATTTT.

The chain joins TRBV7-6 to TRBJ2-2; no reliable D call. Germline loops: CDR1 SGHVS, CDR2 FNYEAQ. CDR3 length equals 12 residues. The V end lost 5 bases, the J end lost 4 bases, and 5 bases lay between the germline ends. As DNA, the CDR3 is TGTGCCAGCAGCCTGTCCACCGGGGAGCTGTTTTTT. Protein: CASSLSTGELFF.

This chain links TRBV30 with TRBJ2-5; 13 bases are a match to TRBD2. Germline CDR1 and CDR2: GTSNPN and SVGIG (reference sequence). The J segment lost 3 bases and the V segment lost 6 bases, leaving 4 bases of the junction unmatched. The CDR3 has 14 amino acids. CDR3 amino acids: CACTSGRGEETQYF. The CDR3 DNA sequence: TGTGCCTGCACTAGCGGGAGGGGGGAAGAGACCCAGTACTTC.

This chain links TRBV10-1 with TRBJ2-3; D not certain. The germline V and J ends were trimmed by 3 bases and 4 bases, with 11 bases remaining between them. The CDR3 length is 14 residues. In germline, CDR1 is WNHNN, CDR2 SYGVQD (reference sequence). CDR3 DNA sequence: TGCGCCAGCAGTGAAGAGTTAAGTTCAGATACGCAGTATTTT. Its protein is CASSEELSSDTQYF.

CDR3 nucleotide sequence: TGTGCCAGCTCACCACGGCCCCGGACTAGCGGGACCGAGCAGTACTTC. Residues: CASSPRPRTSGTEQYF. The rearrangement joins TRBV18 to TRBJ2-7; 12 nucleotides line up with TRBD2. V shed 1 base and J 6 bases; nucleotides not matched to a gene: 7. CDR3 size: 16 residues. From germline, CDR1 is KGHSH and CDR2 LQKENI.

This clone appeared a few times. This chain uses TRBV10-2 with TRBJ1-2; unclear D gene. The V and J ends lost 3 bases and 3 bases respectively, with 11 bases between them. This CDR3 is 14 amino acids long. Germline CDR1 and CDR2: WSHSY and SAAADI. The CDR3 reads CASSEVAAYYGYTF. The CDR3 nucleotides read TGCGCCAGCAGTGAAGTTGCGGCCTACTATGGCTACACCTTC.

The V and J genes are TRBV7-2 and TRBJ2-1; possible D gene TRBD2, 5 bases. CDR1 is SGHTA and CDR2 is FQGNSA in the germline V gene. V lost 2 bases, J lost 0 bases, and 8 bases lay in between. This CDR3 contains 15 residues. Written as DNA, the CDR3 is TGTGCCAGCAGCTTATTCCGGGGCTCCTACAATGAGCAGTTCTTC. Amino acid sequence: CASSLFRGSYNEQFF.

The V and J genes are TRBV7-3 and TRBJ2-3, with TRBD2 identical over 12 bases. This CDR3 contains 16 residues. The germline V gene has CDR1 SGHTA and CDR2 FQGTGA. After removal of 2 bases from V and 4 bases from J, the junction contained 4 bases not matched to a gene. The CDR3 reads CASSLGLAGSADTQYF. The CDR3 nucleotides are TGTGCCAGCAGCTTAGGACTAGCGGGATCCGCAGATACGCAGTATTTT.

This clone occurred a few times. This rearrangement joins TRBV6-6 to TRBJ2-1; TRBD2 matches 8 bases. The CDR3 contains 14 residues. Trimming took 6 bases from V and 8 from J; bases not matched to a gene: 9. Germline-derived CDR1 and CDR2 are MNHNY and SVGAGI (reference sequence). CDR3 amino acids: CASRDGSGTYEQFF. The CDR3 DNA sequence: TGTGCCAGCAGGGATGGTAGCGGGACGTATGAGCAGTTCTTC.

This rearrangement joins TRBV18 to TRBJ1-2, with TRBD1 as a possible D gene (6 bases). The germline CDR1 and CDR2 sequences are KGHSH and LQKENI. V shed 0 bases and J shed 5 bases, with 13 bases lying between them. The CDR3 has 15 residues. The CDR3 reads CASSPPVGQIYGYTF. DNA for the CDR3: TGTGCCAGCTCACCACCGGTCGGACAGATTTATGGCTACACCTTC.

This clone turned up a few times. The rearrangement joins TRBV5-1 to TRBJ2-3, with TRBD2 identical over 10 bases. The CDR3 consists of 16 residues. Losses at the gene ends were 2 bases for V and 2 bases for J; bases not matched to a gene: 5. Germline V gene data show CDR1 as SGHRS and CDR2 as YFSETQ. The CDR3 loop reads CASSLVLAGLTDTQYF. The CDR3 region has the DNA TGCGCCAGCAGCTTAGTACTAGCGGGACTCACAGATACGCAGTATTTT.

This chain joins TRBV7-2 and TRBJ1-5; 7 nucleotides line up with TRBD1. The V and J ends lost 5 bases and 3 bases, in that order; junction bases with no gene match: 7. This CDR3 is built from 15 residues. Germline V gene data show CDR1 as SGHTA and CDR2 as FQGNSA. DNA for the CDR3: TGTGCCAGCAGCCGGACAGGAAGTTCCAATCAGCCCCAGCATTTT. It codes for CASSRTGSSNQPQHF.

The chain couples TRBV11-2 to TRBJ2-7; TRBD2 matches at 8 bases. The CDR3 runs to 15 residues. Germline assignment: CDR1 SGHAT and CDR2 FQNNGV. Trimming took 5 bases from V and 2 from J; bases not matched to a gene: 8. CDR3 loop: CASSPQIAGTYEQYF. The CDR3 DNA is TGTGCCAGCAGCCCCCAGATAGCGGGGACCTACGAGCAGTACTTC.

By sample fraction, this clone is medium-sized. The rearrangement uses TRBV4-3 and TRBJ2-1, with a possible D match to TRBD2 (6 bases). In germline, CDR1 is LGHNA, CDR2 YSLEER. V lost 0 bases and J lost 5, with 14 bases in between. The CDR3 totals 16 residues. The CDR3 coding sequence is TGCGCCAGCAGCCAAGATCGGGCTAGCGCAAACAATGAGCAGTTCTTC. Translating gives CASSQDRASANNEQFF.

The V gene is TRBV7-2, the J gene TRBJ2-1; 7 bases fit TRBD2. CDR3 length equals 16 residues. CDR1 SGHTA and CDR2 FQGNSA come from the germline V gene. The ends lost 4 bases at V and 1 base at J; junction bases unmatched: 7. CDR3 region: CASSSGLGGSYNEQFF. CDR3 DNA: TGTGCCAGCAGCTCCGGACTAGGCGGTTCCTACAATGAGCAGTTCTTC.

V gene TRBV11-3 combines with J gene TRBJ2-3; D perhaps matches TRBD1 (6 bases). The CDR3 consists of 15 residues. Germline values: CDR1 SGHNT, CDR2 YENEEA. Between the trimmed V and J ends, which lost 1 base and 3 bases, there was a span of 11 bases. The CDR3 coding sequence is TGTGCCAGCAGCTTAGGTCCGGACAGTACAGATACGCAGTATTTT. It yields the protein CASSLGPDSTDTQYF.

V usage is TRBV6-4 and J usage is TRBJ2-3; D unclear. Trimming pared 2 bases from V and 6 bases from J, leaving 9 bases between. This CDR3 contains 13 residues. Germline V lookup: CDR1 MRHNA, CDR2 SNTAGT. The CDR3 region is CASSDKAHDTQYF. CDR3 DNA: TGTGCCAGCAGTGACAAAGCGCACGATACGCAGTATTTT.